This T cell receptor beta chain was captured by sequencing in a study of shared clonotypes between healthy human individuals. Study outcomes and limitations: Since donors were few, the genetic and exposure-history diversity represented was limited.

A word on this clone: Its antigen is currently unknown.

Execution of the assay was at deep level. Sequencing used immunoSEQ multiplex PCR; TCRdb keeps in-frame clones, though not all of them. The sample has under 650,000 clones, roughly 95% seen once; the top ten hold 0.06%. The CDR3 spans 13 residues. V lost 4 bases to trimming and J lost 4 bases, with 10 bases between them. Germline V gene data show CDR1 as SNHLY and CDR2 as FYNNEI. Sequencing was carried out using naive CD4+ T cells sorted from blood. Subset meaning: CD45RA+ positively selected. The V and J genes are TRBV2 and TRBJ1-1; D unclear. This clonotype was sampled from a young woman in good health. The CDR3 coding sequence is TGTGCCAGCAGTGTTAAGGGAGGCACTGAAGCTTTCTTT. Its translation is CASSVKGGTEAFF. The full variable domain, in which reference TRBV2 and TRBJ1-1 provide the parts outside the CDR3, is EPEVTQTPSHQVTQMGQEVILRCVPISNHLYFYWYRQILGQKVEFLVSFYNNEISEKSEIFDDQFSVERPDGSNFTLKIRSTKLEDSAMYFCASSVKGGTEAFFGQGTRLTVV.